A single sample is the source of the 8 T cell receptor beta chains below, sequenced in a study of OX40 agonist ivuxolimab in advanced cancers. Here immunoSEQ multiplex PCR was the method, and the copy in TCRdb shows in-frame clones only, minus some. The profile shows some 70,000 clones, roughly 88% of them singletons. Sample: CD4+ or CD8+ T cells sorted from blood, taken in a trial of the OX40 agonist ivuxolimab. The receptor set was obtained from an adult with an advanced solid tumor such as melanoma, head and neck, liver or kidney cancer.

This chain joins TRBV7-2 and TRBJ1-2; no clear D. V lost 0 bases to trimming and J lost 1 base, with 9 bases between them. The CDR3 length is 15 residues. CDR1 and CDR2 (germline): SGHTA, FQGNSA. The CDR3 sequence: CASSLAATDNYGYTF. The CDR3 DNA reads TGTGCCAGCAGCTTAGCGGCAACGGATAACTATGGCTACACCTTC. The full variable domain, rest sourced from reference TRBV7-2 and TRBJ1-2, is GAGVSQSPSNKVTEKGKDVELRCDPISGHTALYWYRQSLGQGLEFLIYFQGNSAPDKSGLPSDRFSAERTGGSVSTLTIQRTQQEDSAVYLCASSLAATDNYGYTFGSGTRLTVV.

This clone was picked up a small number of times. The rearrangement uses TRBV19 and TRBJ2-7; tentative D call: TRBD2 (6 bases). Germline lookup yields CDR1 LNHDA and CDR2 SQIVND (reference sequence). There are 15 residues in the CDR3. V gave up 3 bases and J gave up 0 bases, with 12 bases separating them. CDR3 sequence reads: CASSIGGLSSYEQYF. The DNA for the CDR3 is TGTGCCAGTAGTATCGGAGGGTTGAGCTCCTACGAGCAGTACTTC.

The chain uses TRBV5-3 and TRBJ1-6, with D perhaps matching TRBD1 (6 bases). TRBV5-3 is an open reading frame, and its role is uncertain. This CDR3 has 15 residues. V was shortened by 3 bases and J by 6 bases, with 13 bases between the two germline ends. The CDR3 sequence is CARSSTKGGNSPLHF. The CDR3 nucleotides are TGTGCCAGAAGCTCTACAAAGGGGGGTAATTCACCCCTCCACTTT.

J is TRBJ1-1 and V is TRBV5-5; D uncertain. Germline CDR1 reads SGHKS; CDR2 reads YYEKEE (reference sequence). This CDR3 region has 14 residues. The V end was cut by 4 bases, the J end by 5 bases, with 15 bases between. CDR3 residues: CASSLITSGTEAFF. In DNA, the CDR3 is TGTGCCAGCAGCCTAATCACTTCTGGGACTGAAGCTTTCTTT.

J is TRBJ1-5 and V is TRBV7-2; D may be TRBD1 (5 bases). The CDR3 has 15 amino acids. V was trimmed by 3 bases and J by 1 base, leaving 10 bases between them. Germline-derived CDR1 and CDR2 are SGHTA and FQGNSA. CDR3 residues: CASSFGGGSNQPQHF. CDR3 nucleotides: TGTGCCAGCAGCTTTGGGGGAGGGAGCAATCAGCCCCAGCATTTT.

The chain joins TRBV12-5 to TRBJ2-7; maybe TRBD1 (6 bases). The germline V gene has CDR1 LGHNT and CDR2 FRNRAP. This CDR3 region has 14 residues. The germline V and J ends were trimmed by 8 bases and 6 bases, with 20 bases remaining between them. CDR3: CASSLGAQMFEQYF. The CDR3 DNA sequence: TGTGCTAGTTCCCTGGGGGCCCAGATGTTCGAGCAGTACTTC.

The V and J genes are TRBV28 and TRBJ1-2; 10 nucleotides match TRBD1. The V gene end was trimmed by 5 bases and the J gene end by 6 bases; junction bases not matched to a gene: 12. CDR1 is MDHEN and CDR2 is SYDVKM in the germline V gene. The CDR3 length is 16 residues. The CDR3 region is CASSPVGQGLLNGYTF. CDR3 DNA sequence: TGTGCCAGCAGTCCGGTGGGACAGGGGCTTTTGAATGGCTACACCTTC.

The rearrangement uses TRBV5-1 and TRBJ2-2, with 7 bases that match TRBD1. There are 13 residues in the CDR3. Germline V CDR1 and CDR2: SGHRS, YFSETQ. V lost 7 bases and J lost 5; bases outside the gene matches: 5. The CDR3 protein is CASHRGGTGELFF. The CDR3 DNA is TGCGCCAGCCACAGGGGTGGTACCGGGGAGCTGTTTTTT.